This T cell receptor (beta chain) comes out of a study of T cell repertoires in cytomegalovirus infection. Looked up from germline, CDR1 is SGHRS and CDR2 is YFSETQ. This CDR3 is built from 15 residues. The V gene lost 0 bases and the J gene lost 4 bases, with 10 bases spanning the gap. MiXCR, run by TCRdb on the reads, gives a single entry per CDR3 protein. Here the sample spans some 170,000 distinct CDR3 sequences, 17% being singletons. This clonotype was detected only a few times. This TCR was sampled from a human donor in good health (CMV status not recorded). Some clones in this sample may be carry-over from other donors' samples. The sequencing sample was made of CD8+ T cells from PBMCs. J is TRBJ2-2 and V is TRBV5-1; TRBD1 might be the D (6 bases). In nucleotides, the CDR3 is TGCGCCAGCAGCTTGGGACAGGACCTCACCGGGGAGCTGTTTTTT. It yields the protein CASSLGQDLTGELFF.